The 22 T cell receptor beta chains listed next were all sequenced from one sample in a study of vaccination effects on CD4 cells after COVID-19. Using immunoSEQ multiplex PCR, the repertoire was profiled, and TCRdb retains in-frame clones only, with some absent. The data hold around 47,000 clones, with around 80% observed a single time. Antigen-specific CD4+ T cells were expanded (with viral peptide pools) by the ViraFEST assay ahead of sequencing. Scientists isolated CD4+ T cells after a roughly 10-day culture period ended. This individual contracted SARS-CoV-2 between March and December 2020, as verified by PCR. The antigens these receptors bind are not known. Sample: CD4+ T cells from PBMCs cultured with a peptide pool, taken before COVID-19 vaccination. All receptors come from a human donor who had a prior SARS-CoV-2 infection.

Turning to this clone: The junction shows a germline mismatch at one end, possibly a read error. This chain links TRBV28 with TRBJ2-7; 8 nucleotides match TRBD1. The germline CDR1 and CDR2 sequences are MDHEN and SYDVKM. This CDR3 is 12 amino acids long. The CDR3 nucleotides are TGTGCCAGCAGCAGGGGGCGATACGGGCAGTACTTC. Its protein product is CASSRGRYGQYF.

The J gene is TRBJ2-1, the V gene TRBV7-2, with no clear D. CDR1 is SGHTA and CDR2 is FQGNSA in the germline V gene. The CDR3 extends over 12 amino acids. The V gene lost 1 base and the J gene lost 7 bases, with 5 bases spanning the gap. The DNA for the CDR3 is TGTGCCAGCAGCTTAGTGGGAAATGAGCAGTTCTTC. Its protein product is CASSLVGNEQFF. Drawing the rest from reference TRBV7-2 and TRBJ2-1, the complete variable domain is GAGVSQSPSNKVTEKGKDVELRCDPISGHTALYWYRQSLGQGLEFLIYFQGNSAPDKSGLPSDRFSAERTGGSVSTLTIQRTQQEDSAVYLCASSLVGNEQFFGPGTRLTVL.

J is TRBJ1-6 and V is TRBV6-1; D might be TRBD1 (5 bases). V was shortened by 3 bases and J by 10 bases, with 13 bases between the two germline ends. The CDR3 is 14 amino acids. In germline, CDR1 is MNHNS, CDR2 SASEGT. CDR3 residues: CASSEARDESPLHF. The CDR3 DNA reads as TGTGCCAGCAGTGAGGCCAGGGACGAATCACCCCTCCACTTT.

Only one count was recorded for this clone. V and J are TRBV15 and TRBJ2-7; D is undetermined. Germline assignment: CDR1 LNHNV and CDR2 YYDKDF (reference sequence). The CDR3 spans 14 residues. V dropped 1 base and J dropped 4 bases, with 11 bases sitting between them. This CDR3 reads CATSRAIAEYEQYF. The DNA of the CDR3 is TGTGCCACCAGCAGAGCGATAGCAGAGTACGAGCAGTACTTC.

The genes are TRBV5-1 and TRBJ2-3; no clear D gene. The V and J ends lost 0 bases and 0 bases respectively, with 8 bases between them. The CDR3 totals 15 residues. The V gene's germline CDR1 is SGHRS and CDR2 YFSETQ. CDR3 region: CASSLAGSSTDTQYF. The CDR3, as DNA: TGCGCCAGCAGCTTGGCAGGATCTAGCACAGATACGCAGTATTTT.

The gene calls are TRBV4-2 and TRBJ2-7; TRBD2 matches at 8 bases. The CDR3 runs 16 residues. The V segment lost 4 bases and the J segment 7 bases; nucleotides outside the gene matches: 15. Per the germline V gene, CDR1 is LGHNA and CDR2 is YNFKEQ. In nucleotides, the CDR3 is TGTGCCAGCAGCCTCGGAAGAGGGGCGGGAGGTGGAGAGCAGTACTTC. It is translated as CASSLGRGAGGGEQYF.

The chain couples TRBV7-2 to TRBJ1-3; D gene ambiguous. Germline-derived CDR1 and CDR2 are SGHTA and FQGNSA. The V and J ends lost 5 bases and 0 bases respectively, with 11 bases between them. This CDR3 comprises 15 residues. CDR3 sequence reads: CASSPIQFSGNTIYF. CDR3 coding DNA: TGTGCCAGCAGCCCCATTCAGTTCTCTGGAAACACCATATATTTT.

The rearrangement links TRBV4-3 to TRBJ2-7, with 8 nucleotides matching TRBD1. The germline V gene has CDR1 LGHNA and CDR2 YSLEER. This CDR3 contains 14 residues. V lost 1 base and J lost 2; bases outside the gene matches: 1. Written as DNA, the CDR3 is TGCGCCAGCAGCCAAGGACAGGGGACCTACGAGCAGTACTTC. It specifies CASSQGQGTYEQYF.

V gene TRBV7-8 combines with J gene TRBJ2-1; D is uncertain. Trimming took 4 bases from V and 6 from J, leaving 10 bases between them. CDR1 is SGHVS and CDR2 is FQNEAQ in the germline V gene. The CDR3 sequence is 13 residues long. CDR3 sequence reads: CASSSSTRNEQFF. The DNA of the CDR3 is TGTGCCAGCAGCTCCTCGACCCGCAATGAGCAGTTCTTC. Complete variable domain (other parts from reference TRBV7-8 and TRBJ2-1): GAGVSQSPRYKVAKRGQDVALRCDPISGHVSLFWYQQALGQGPEFLTYFQNEAQLDKSGLPSDRFFAERPEGSVSTLKIQRTQQEDSAVYLCASSSSTRNEQFFGPGTRLTVL.

The rearrangement uses TRBV5-1 and TRBJ1-4, with no clear D. This CDR3 is 15 amino acids long. V lost 4 bases and J lost 2, with 12 bases in between. Germline loops: CDR1 SGHRS, CDR2 YFSETQ. CDR3 DNA sequence: TGCGCCAGCAGCCCGCAGAGTGCGACTAATGAAAAACTGTTTTTT. Translated, it gives CASSPQSATNEKLFF.

The chain combines TRBV3-1 (or the pseudogene TRBV3-2) with TRBJ2-1, with D perhaps matching TRBD2 (7 bases). V gave up 2 bases and J gave up 7 bases, with 15 bases separating them. Per germline, CDR1 LGHDT and CDR2 YNNKEL (reference sequence). CDR3 length: 15 residues. The CDR3 sequence: CASSQRGGAENEQFF. CDR3 DNA: TGTGCCAGCAGCCAAAGAGGGGGGGCCGAGAATGAGCAGTTCTTC.

The chain recombines TRBV9 with TRBJ2-1; possibly TRBD1 for D (6 bases). Germline loops: CDR1 SGDLS, CDR2 YYNGEE. This CDR3 comprises 13 residues. The germline V and J ends were trimmed by 4 bases and 5 bases, with 10 bases remaining between them. The CDR3 DNA sequence: TGTGCCAGCAGCCAAGGACAGCACAATGAGCAGTTCTTC. Its translation is CASSQGQHNEQFF.

V gene TRBV3-1 (or the pseudogene TRBV3-2) combines with J gene TRBJ1-4, with unresolved D. Trimming stripped 0 bases from V and 5 bases from J, with 10 bases between. The length of the CDR3 is 15 residues. Germline V gene data show CDR1 as LGHDT and CDR2 as YNNKEL (reference sequence). CDR3 region: CASSQDQEDNEKLFF. The CDR3 DNA reads TGTGCCAGCAGCCAAGACCAGGAGGACAATGAAAAACTGTTTTTT.

The rearrangement uses TRBV30 and TRBJ1-5; D might be TRBD1 (5 bases). The germline V gene encodes CDR1 GTSNPN and CDR2 SVGIG (reference sequence). V gave up 2 bases and J gave up 1 base, with 27 bases separating them. There are 20 residues in the CDR3. CDR3 nucleotides: TGTGCCTGGAGTTCTGGCCCCCCGGACATTCTCGGAGACAGCAATCAGCCCCAGCATTTT. This sequence encodes CAWSSGPPDILGDSNQPQHF.

V is TRBV6-6 and J is TRBJ1-4; no reliable D call. V was trimmed by 0 bases and J by 6 bases, leaving 8 bases between them. The CDR3 covers 14 residues. Germline CDR1 and CDR2: MNHNY and SVGAGI (reference sequence). CDR3 DNA sequence: TGTGCCAGCAGTTACTCGGGGATTTATGAAAAACTGTTTTTT. Translated, it gives CASSYSGIYEKLFF.

V is TRBV27 and J is TRBJ2-7; 9 bases line up with TRBD1. Per the germline V gene, CDR1 is MNHEY and CDR2 is SMNVEV (reference sequence). The V gene end was trimmed by 5 bases and the J gene end by 3 bases; junction bases not matched to a gene: 8. The CDR3 has 15 amino acids. CDR3: CASSGPTTGGYEQYF. CDR3 coding DNA: TGTGCCAGCAGTGGTCCCACGACAGGGGGCTACGAGCAGTACTTC.

The chain has TRBV16 and TRBJ1-6, with D possibly matching TRBD1 (5 bases). Trimming took off 4 bases at V and 8 bases at J, with 12 bases between the two ends. The CDR3 extends over 14 amino acids. The germline CDR1 and CDR2 sequences are KGHSY and FQNENV. CDR3 in DNA: TGTGCCAGCAGCCTAACCGGACATTATTCACCCCTCCACTTT. This codes for CASSLTGHYSPLHF.

The V gene is TRBV7-9, the J gene TRBJ1-1, with D tentatively TRBD1 (6 bases). This CDR3 has 13 residues. Between the trimmed V and J ends, which lost 10 bases and 2 bases, there was a span of 14 bases. Germline values: CDR1 SEHNR, CDR2 FQNEAQ (reference sequence). CDR3 region: CATREGVNTEAFF. As DNA, the CDR3 is TGTGCCACCAGGGAGGGGGTAAACACTGAAGCTTTCTTT.

The chain joins TRBV9 to TRBJ2-3; 10 bases match TRBD1. V was clipped by 3 bases and J by 5 bases; unmatched bases: 9. CDR1 and CDR2 (germline): SGDLS, YYNGEE. There are 16 residues in the CDR3. The DNA for the CDR3 is TGTGCCAGCAGCGGCCGGGACAGGGGATGGGTAGATACGCAGTATTTT. Amino acids: CASSGRDRGWVDTQYF. Filled out from reference TRBV9 and TRBJ2-3, the complete variable domain reads DSGVTQTPKHLITATGQRVTLRCSPRSGDLSVYWYQQSLDQGLQFLIQYYNGEERAKGNILERFSAQQFPDLHSELNLSSLELGDSALYFCASSGRDRGWVDTQYFGPGTRLTVL.

J is TRBJ1-2 and V is TRBV11-2; the D gene is possibly TRBD1 (5 bases). The CDR3 is 14 residues long. Trimming took off 4 bases at V and 5 bases at J, with 14 bases between the two ends. Germline V CDR1 and CDR2: SGHAT, FQNNGV. The CDR3 nucleotides read TGTGCCAGCAGCTCAGCCCAGGGCCAATATGGCTACACCTTC. The encoded protein is CASSSAQGQYGYTF.

The chain couples TRBV24-1 to TRBJ2-1, with 9 bases identical to TRBD2. CDR1 and CDR2 from the germline V gene are KGHDR and SFDVKD. The CDR3 is made up of 16 amino acids. With V trimmed by 1 base and J by 9 bases, 9 bases remained unmatched. Here the CDR3 DNA reads TGTGCCACCAGTGATTTAGGGCGGGAGGGCCGCGGTGAGCAGTTCTTC. It yields the protein CATSDLGREGRGEQFF.

In this sample, this clone turned up a few times. The J gene is TRBJ2-7, the V gene TRBV5-1; possibly TRBD1 for D (6 bases). V dropped 2 bases and J dropped 2 bases, with 14 bases sitting between them. Germline V gene sequence: CDR1 SGHRS, CDR2 YFSETQ. The CDR3 contains 15 residues. In DNA, the CDR3 is TGCGCCAGCAGCTTAGGACCCAGGGGCGCCTACGAGCAGTACTTC. Encoded protein: CASSLGPRGAYEQYF.